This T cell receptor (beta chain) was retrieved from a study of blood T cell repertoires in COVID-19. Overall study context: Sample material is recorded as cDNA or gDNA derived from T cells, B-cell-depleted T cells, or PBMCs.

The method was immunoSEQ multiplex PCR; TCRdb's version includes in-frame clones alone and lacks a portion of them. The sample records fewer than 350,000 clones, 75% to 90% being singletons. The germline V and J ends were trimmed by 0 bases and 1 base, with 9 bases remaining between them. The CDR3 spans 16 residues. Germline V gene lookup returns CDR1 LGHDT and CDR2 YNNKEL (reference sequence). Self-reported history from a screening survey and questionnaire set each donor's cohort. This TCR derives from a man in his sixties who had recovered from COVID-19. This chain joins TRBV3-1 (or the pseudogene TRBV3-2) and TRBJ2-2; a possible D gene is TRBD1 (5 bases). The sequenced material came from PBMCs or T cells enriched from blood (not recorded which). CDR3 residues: CASSQEKGWNTGELFF. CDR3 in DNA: TGTGCCAGCAGCCAAGAAAAGGGGTGGAACACCGGGGAGCTGTTTTTT.